The rows below give T cell receptor beta chains drawn from one sample of a study of CXCR3-negative and CXCR3-positive naive CD8 T cells. TCRdb re-called the 5' RACE reads; every CDR3 protein appears as one record, without DNA. Recorded here are around 160,000 distinct CDR3 sequences; the top ten clones represent approximately 0.28%. Sequenced material: naive CXCR3+ CD8+ T cells from blood. These receptors originate from a human donor in good health. Some clones in this sample may be carry-over from other donors' samples. The CDR3 runs from the conserved cysteine through the conserved F or W. Fields, in order: V gene, J gene, CDR3 protein.

v_call: TRBV29-1; j_call: TRBJ2-7; cdr3_aa: CSVSHASSYEQYF
v_call: TRBV21-1; j_call: TRBJ1-1; cdr3_aa: CAIHRAPHTEAFF
v_call: TRBV7-9; j_call: TRBJ1-2; cdr3_aa: CASSLLLSNYGYTF
v_call: TRBV28; j_call: TRBJ2-7; cdr3_aa: CASRTGQGAGLQYEQYF
v_call: TRBV3-1; j_call: TRBJ2-7; cdr3_aa: CASSQGIEQYF
v_call: TRBV20-1; j_call: TRBJ2-3; cdr3_aa: CSATLDRMRTDTQYF
v_call: TRBV20-1; j_call: TRBJ2-2; cdr3_aa: CSASGENTGELFF
v_call: TRBV29-1; j_call: TRBJ2-4; cdr3_aa: CSVKERNIQYF
v_call: TRBV2; j_call: TRBJ2-5; cdr3_aa: CASSGPNQETQYF
v_call: TRBV29-1; j_call: TRBJ2-7; cdr3_aa: CSVESGGTTYEQYF
v_call: TRBV12-3/TRBV12-4; j_call: TRBJ2-7; cdr3_aa: CASSGTSGPYEQYF
v_call: TRBV29-1; j_call: TRBJ2-3; cdr3_aa: CSVVGLAATFTDTQYF
v_call: TRBV29-1; j_call: TRBJ2-7; cdr3_aa: CSVETEIYEQYF
v_call: TRBV7-3; j_call: TRBJ1-1; cdr3_aa: CASRPTGSTEAFF
v_call: TRBV15; j_call: TRBJ1-6; cdr3_aa: CATSSGYSPLHF
v_call: TRBV20-1; j_call: TRBJ2-1; cdr3_aa: CSARDRWGPYNEQFF
v_call: TRBV9; j_call: TRBJ1-2; cdr3_aa: CASSGETDGYTF